This T cell receptor beta chain was recovered during a study of regulatory T cells in long-lasting Graves disease. Points from the study as a whole: Peripheral blood alone, not thyroid tissue, underwent study. TRBV28, TRBJ1-2 and TRBJ2-5 were segments that persistent disease favored.

To make TCR beta libraries, researchers used iRepertoire HTBI primers and Arm-PCR of CDR3 regions. In TCRdb, the multiplex PCR reads were re-called with MiXCR into one record per CDR3 protein. The sample consists of just over 600,000 distinct CDR3 sequences, about 15% of them appearing once. This CDR3 has 13 residues. CDR1 SQVTM and CDR2 ANQGSEA come from the germline V gene. After removal of 7 bases from V and 6 bases from J, the junction contained 9 bases not matched to a gene. Notes on this clonotype: Its target is not known.

Specified time point: newly diagnosed GD, antithyroid drugs for less than 3 months. From RNA extracted from PBMCs, the TCR library was made. The same sample was also used in a study of T cells in Graves' hyperthyroidism and ophthalmopathy.

This TCR was recovered from a woman under 40 with Graves disease. The source was peripheral blood mononuclear cells (PBMCs), collected at new diagnosis, from a patient treated with antithyroid drugs. The V call is TRBV29-1, the J call TRBJ2-3; 8 bases map to TRBD2. The CDR3 DNA follows: TGCAGCGCCCCGGGACTAGAATACGATACGCAGTATTTT. Protein: CSAPGLEYDTQYF.